This TCR beta chain derives from a study of T-cell reconstitution after alpha-beta-depleted transplantation in children. Preparation of the TCRbeta library involved a method that used unique molecular identifiers. In TCRdb, the PCR reads were re-called with MiXCR into one record per CDR3 protein. The table has more than 550,000 distinct CDR3 sequences, roughly 10% seen once; the top ten hold around 4%. Trimming cost V 6 bases and J 2 bases, with 13 bases left between them. This CDR3 has 13 amino acids. CDR1 DFQATT and CDR2 SNEGSKA come from the germline V gene (reference sequence). This TCR came from a human donor who donated a stem cell graft to a child with acute myeloid leukemia. Here the sequenced sample was PBMCs from the stem cell graft donor, taken from the stem cell graft. The rearrangement joins TRBV20-1 to TRBJ1-1; D uncertain. CDR3: CSAPRSSNTEAFF. In DNA, the CDR3 is TGCAGTGCCCCCAGGTCCTCAAACACTGAAGCTTTCTTT.